What follows is one TCR beta chain and its context. The antigen it recognizes is unknown. Base qualities are not provided; no much larger clone lies one nucleotide away. The Qiagen DNeasy kit was used to extract genomic DNA from unsorted PBMCs and from the negatively selected CD4+ and CD8+ fractions. Amplification of TCR beta CDR3 regions was done by immunoSEQ multiplex PCR with primers that anneal to V and J segments. A synthetic immune receptor repertoire was used to minimize amplification bias, and any remaining bias was removed computationally after sequencing. Regarding the original processing steps: Repertoire diversity was quantified as the Shannon entropy index using custom Python scripts. Unsorted, CD4+ and CD8+ repertoires were examined separately, except in combined analyses, for which CD4+ and CD8+ sequences were merged in silico. Clonal expansion was defined as at least a 2-fold frequency increase after treatment relative to C1D1, with a pseudocount of 0.5 for undetected baseline clones. Singleton clones were defined as clones with 0 or 1 copy at C1D1, and non-singleton clones were defined as clones with 2 or more copies. Clones expanded in unsorted samples were labelled as CD4+, CD8+ or unknown by matching protein sequences in sorted samples from the same patient. Wilcoxon tests on paired samples were used to test diversity changes from C1D1 to C4D1. TCRdb took this table from immuneACCESS and kept in-frame rearrangements with V and J called. Such tables lack part of the clones; where checked against another copy, unresolved V genes explain under half of the gap, and the rest is unexplained. The V and J calls and clone size were taken over from that table, and D and trimming were inferred from the DNA. The table for this sample lists fewer than 55,000 clones; over 75% of them were counted only once. The top ten clonotypes cover about 39% of the sample.

Trimming costs V 3 bases and J 6 bases, and their ends lie 14 bases apart. The CDR3, from cysteine to phenylalanine, totals 14 residues. Only the CDR3 DNA stays, 42 bases, in frame from base 1. The germline V gene provides CDR1 SGDLS and CDR2 YYNGEE. The time point label of this sample denotes: cycle 4 day 1 (C4D1), after more than five weeks of nivolumab. Relapse after autologous stem cell transplantation had occurred in all trial patients, and cohorts A, B and C were distinguished by prior brentuximab vedotin exposure. The trial cohort included 45 to 65 patients with relapsed/refractory classical Hodgkin lymphoma, and each patient had a best overall response of complete response, partial response or progressive disease. In the multi-cohort phase II CheckMate 205 trial, trial patients received single-agent nivolumab. Best overall response was determined by an independent review committee according to the 2007 International Working Group response criteria. PBMCs from the trial were collected at three points: immediately before nivolumab initiation (C1D1), and during therapy at cycle 2 day 1 and cycle 4 day 1. Peripheral blood was collected in 8 mL Vacutainer Cell Preparation Tubes, from which PBMCs were isolated by centrifugation and then cryopreserved.

The sample belongs to a study of PD-1 blockade in classical Hodgkin lymphoma (dated by TCRdb to about 2020). Some background on the complete study: Nivolumab dosing was 3 mg/kg intravenously every 2 weeks, continuing until either disease progression or unacceptable toxicity. The study used CyTOF and TCR beta sequencing to define a peripheral blood immune signature of response to PD-1 blockade in classical Hodgkin lymphoma.

The paper's findings and limits, for the study overall: The study was restricted to a single clinical trial cohort, and the causes of repertoire differences, possibly disease activity or prior therapy, were left undefined. By C4D1, a significant rise was seen in CD4+ TCR diversity but not in CD8+ TCR diversity (p=0.0027 vs p=0.16), and the rise was most apparent among complete responders (p=0.02). Diversity was lower in patients who began nivolumab less than 1 year after ASCT, so these patients were left out of later analyses to avoid confounding by immune reconstitution. Baseline TCR diversity was reported as lower in newly diagnosed patients than in healthy donors, and lower still in relapsed/refractory patients. Baseline diversity similar to that of newly diagnosed patients was observed in trial patients achieving complete response, whereas significantly lower diversity was observed in partial responders and progressors.

The sequence links TRBV9 to TRBJ2-3, with TRBD2 tentatively as D gene (6 bases match). This clonotype was sampled from a human donor with classical Hodgkin lymphoma. The starting material was peripheral blood mononuclear cells (PBMCs), obtained before the fourth cycle of nivolumab. CDR3 reads: CASSGNLASDTQYF. At the DNA level, the sequence is TGTGCCAGCAGCGGAAATCTAGCGTCGGATACGCAGTATTTT.